This T cell receptor (beta chain) was captured in a study of cytomegalovirus exposure and HLA in healthy donors. About the study: The 120 or so validation repertoires used the same platform as the 666 first-cohort repertoires, a later analysis reported.

Deletions cut 10 bases from V and 1 base from J, with 16 bases between. Germline V CDR1 and CDR2: MDHEN, SYDVKM. The CDR3 extends over 14 amino acids. General study results and limits: Cytomegalovirus-associated status was assigned to some 160 TCR beta chains.

Profiling relied on immunoSEQ multiplex PCR, and the TCRdb table lists in-frame clones only, not all of them. Of roughly 330,000 clones detected, roughly 90% appear once; the ten largest clones hold roughly 1.2%. For this clone: Its antigen is still unknown.

The V and J genes are TRBV28 and TRBJ1-1; D ambiguous. This TCR derives from a woman between 25 and 40 years old in good health and CMV-seropositive. The sequenced sample consisted of PBMCs. The CDR3 sequence: CATKSVETNTEAFF. The CDR3 DNA reads as TGTGCCACCAAATCGGTGGAGACGAACACTGAAGCTTTCTTT. Complete variable domain (other parts from reference TRBV28 and TRBJ1-1): DVKVTQSSRYLVKRTGEKVFLECVQDMDHENMFWYRQDPGLGLRLIYFSYDVKMKEKGDIPEGYSVSREKKERFSLILESASTNQTSMYLCATKSVETNTEAFFGQGTRLTVV.